The subject of this entry is one TCR beta chain. Its matching antigen is unknown. Some clones are missing from TCRdb's copy, which holds only in-frame ones; the method was immunoSEQ multiplex PCR. The sample records 150,000 or so clones, 70% to 90% being singletons. These data come from a study of cytomegalovirus exposure and HLA in healthy donors. About the research overall: The roughly 120 validation repertoires, a later analysis reported, used the same platform as the approximately 630 first-cohort repertoires. Study outcomes and limitations: Testing in vitro showed a few CMV-associated chains specific for CMV antigens. Overall, roughly 170 TCR beta chains were annotated as cytomegalovirus-associated. The majority of TCR sequences were rare, yet some public TCRs appeared in many donors.

Sequencing was performed on PBMCs. The TCR was taken from a man between 25 and 39 years old in good health and CMV-seropositive.

CDR3 nucleotide sequence: TGTGCCAGCAGCTACGCGAACGGACAGGGATCGGGGGTGTATGGCTACACCTTC. This gives the protein CASSYANGQGSGVYGYTF. The chain couples TRBV27 to TRBJ1-2, with 8 bases identical to TRBD1. Trimming removed 6 bases from V and 5 bases from J; junction bases left unmatched: 20. The CDR3 is 18 amino acids. Germline assignment: CDR1 MNHEY and CDR2 SMNVEV (reference sequence).